The rows below give T cell receptor beta chains drawn from one sample of a study of T cells after yellow fever vaccination. TCRdb fed the 5' RACE reads into MiXCR, producing one record per CDR3 protein. The data contain 350,000 or so distinct CDR3 sequences, approximately 8% of them singletons. The material sequenced was PBMCs, taken 35 to 50 days after the first yellow fever vaccination. Receptors were obtained from a man younger than 35 who received the YFV17D yellow fever vaccine. The conserved cysteine and the conserved F or W are not part of the CDR3 here. Fields, in order: CDR3 protein, V gene, J gene.

ASRSGKSYEQY	TRBV7-9	TRBJ2-7
SAPNPGNSGGELF	TRBV20-1	TRBJ2-2
ASSSGSNQPQH	TRBV7-3	TRBJ1-5
ASSKTGPYEKLF	TRBV5-6	TRBJ1-4
ASSRSGGLINTQY	TRBV5-1	TRBJ2-3
SPTGGSTDTQY	TRBV20-1	TRBJ2-3
SVDGALEQF	TRBV29-1	TRBJ2-1
ATSRLPSTEAF	TRBV15	TRBJ1-1
ASSLDRLWQGVFDEQY	TRBV11-2	TRBJ2-7
ASSVVENVNTEAF	TRBV9	TRBJ1-1
ASSEAANSRGAAF	TRBV6-1	TRBJ1-1
ASSLDSLEQPQH	TRBV5-5	TRBJ1-5
SAKPGQDTPLH	TRBV20-1	TRBJ1-6
ASSVQEQETQY	TRBV12-3/TRBV12-4	TRBJ2-5
ASSQDHTRSSGNTIY	TRBV4-2	TRBJ1-3
ASSVGRGGQNGETQY	TRBV9	TRBJ2-5
AISPDLRAEQY	TRBV5-5	TRBJ2-7
ASEAQETQY	TRBV7-9	TRBJ2-5
ASSPGVGPGELF	TRBV5-1	TRBJ2-2
ASSLSSRSAGANVLT	TRBV7-8	TRBJ2-6
ASSISGGIRPEQF	TRBV7-2	TRBJ2-1
SASRPTSGGLTDTQY	TRBV20-1	TRBJ2-3
AISDPGGVTDTQY	TRBV10-3	TRBJ2-3
AISDGGSIRGSAQY	TRBV10-3	TRBJ2-7
ASRGEGYSGNTIY	TRBV5-1	TRBJ1-3
ASSPDRGGLNEQF	TRBV5-1	TRBJ2-1
ASSYFPYEQY	TRBV6-2/TRBV6-3	TRBJ2-7
SVSQSGYT	TRBV29-1	TRBJ1-2
ASSLEGQGEYDTEAF	TRBV5-1	TRBJ1-1
ASSQVPPWTEAF	TRBV3-1	TRBJ1-1
ASSFGLAGEQY	TRBV13	TRBJ2-7
ATKDRVYNSPLH	TRBV10-3	TRBJ1-6
SARDPAGPYNEQF	TRBV20-1	TRBJ2-1
ASTHLVAGNTIY	TRBV12-3/TRBV12-4	TRBJ1-3
ASSPERSETQY	TRBV18	TRBJ2-5
ASKGGAISNQPQH	TRBV12-3/TRBV12-4	TRBJ1-5
ASSLDFWDRDIPDTQY	TRBV11-2	TRBJ2-3
AIGRGTGGVTDTQY	TRBV10-3	TRBJ2-3
ASSLGARWFRKETQY	TRBV7-2	TRBJ2-5
ATSGNLATANTGELF	TRBV15	TRBJ2-2
ASSLQQGARETQY	TRBV7-2	TRBJ2-5
SARDWERGVNTGELF	TRBV20-1	TRBJ2-2
ASSLTSGGFYNEQF	TRBV19	TRBJ2-1
ASSPDRVAYEQY	TRBV5-1	TRBJ2-7
AWSVQGSGEKLF	TRBV30	TRBJ1-4
SASDRYFVMEQF	TRBV20-1	TRBJ2-1
AISLAGGADTQY	TRBV10-3	TRBJ2-3
ASSQGQGSDYGYT	TRBV4-1	TRBJ1-2
ASSQVFGGGEKLF	TRBV4-3	TRBJ1-4
ASSLFGERGDTQY	TRBV5-1	TRBJ2-3
ATRTGQTTNEKLF	TRBV7-6	TRBJ1-4
ASSPRDRGSETQY	TRBV25-1	TRBJ2-5
ASSQNTENTGELF	TRBV18	TRBJ2-2
ASTTGGTSGTDTQY	TRBV5-4	TRBJ2-3